Listed below are T cell receptor beta chains from one sample, sequenced in a study of patients and donors after allogeneic stem cell transplantation. TCRdb re-called the RT-PCR reads through MiXCR, storing one row per CDR3 protein. The table records about 960,000 distinct CDR3 sequences, around 17% of them present only once. The specimen was blood, either unsorted or a sorted T cell fraction (not recorded which). These receptors all come from a human donor who was either an allogeneic HSCT recipient or a stem cell or donor lymphocyte infusion donor (not recorded which). It is not recorded whose cells these are; they may come from a transplant donor. Each CDR3 is given with its conserved first and last residue. The D gene is left open where the match is weak. Rows may omit the clone size; those that give it use once, few, many or a size class.

CDR3 length	clone size	V gene	J gene	D gene	CDR3 protein	CDR3 DNA
15	-	TRBV29-1	TRBJ2-1	-	CSAPGFGSSYNEQFF	TGCAGCGCCCCGGGGTTCGGAAGCTCCTACAATGAGCAGTTCTTC
18	once	TRBV6-5	TRBJ2-4	-	CASSSLLPGPMGKNIQYF	TGTGCCAGCAGTTCCCTCCTTCCGGGTCCAATGGGCAAAAACATTCAGTACTTC
14	-	TRBV20-1	TRBJ2-3	-	CSARRISSTDTQYF	TGCAGTGCGAGAAGGATATCTAGCACAGATACGCAGTATTTT
14	few	TRBV7-3	TRBJ2-2	-	CASSLKPGTGELFF	TGTGCCAGCAGCCTCAAACCCGGGACCGGGGAGCTGTTTTTT
16	-	TRBV18	TRBJ2-7	TRBD2	CASSPALAGGSYEQYF	TGTGCCAGCTCACCAGCACTAGCGGGGGGCTCCTACGAGCAGTACTTC
15	few	TRBV7-2	TRBJ2-1	-	CASSPGSSRVNEQFF	TGTGCCAGCAGCCCGGGATCTAGTAGGGTTAATGAGCAGTTCTTC
15	-	TRBV5-1	TRBJ1-1	TRBD1	CASSLKQGMNTEAFF	TGCGCCAGCAGCTTGAAACAGGGGATGAACACTGAAGCTTTCTTT
13	few	TRBV15	TRBJ1-5	-	CATSGQSNQPQHF	TGTGCCACCAGCGGACAGAGTAATCAGCCCCAGCATTTT
13	many	TRBV6-1	TRBJ2-1	TRBD2	CASGLAGNNEQFF	TGTGCCAGCGGACTAGCGGGGAACAATGAGCAGTTCTTC
16	many	TRBV6-5	TRBJ2-1	-	CASSYILEGPYNEQFF	TGTGCCAGCAGTTACATTCTAGAGGGTCCATACAATGAGCAGTTCTTC
13	-	TRBV2	TRBJ2-1	TRBD1	CASNDRAINEQFF	TGTGCCAGCAACGACAGGGCGATCAATGAGCAGTTCTTC
15	many	TRBV12-3/TRBV12-4	TRBJ2-7	TRBD2	CASSLMASGSNEQYF	TGTGCCAGCAGTTTAATGGCTAGCGGGAGTAACGAGCAGTACTTC
12	few	TRBV20-1	TRBJ2-1	-	CSAPAPGNEQFF	TGCAGTGCCCCCGCCCCGGGGAATGAGCAGTTCTTC
15	few	TRBV6-5	TRBJ2-7	-	CASSYPGLEIYEQYF	TGTGCCAGCAGTTACCCGGGACTCGAAATCTACGAGCAGTACTTC
19	few	TRBV29-1	TRBJ2-5	TRBD2	CSVEVFRTSGGLLQETQYF	TGCAGCGTTGAAGTATTCCGGACTAGCGGGGGCCTGCTACAAGAGACCCAGTACTTC
12	many	TRBV2	TRBJ2-7	-	CATAGSRYEQYF	TGTGCCACAGCAGGATCCCGCTACGAGCAGTACTTC
12	-	TRBV24-1	TRBJ2-3	-	CATSDDQDTQYF	TGTGCCACCAGTGATGACCAAGATACGCAGTATTTT
16	many	TRBV25-1	TRBJ2-3	TRBD2	CASSELGAGPTDTQYF	TGTGCCAGCAGTGAACTGGGAGCGGGACCCACAGATACGCAGTATTTT
17	many	TRBV12-3/TRBV12-4	TRBJ2-1	TRBD2	CASSPGLAGKGVNEQFF	TGTGCCAGCAGTCCGGGACTAGCGGGAAAAGGGGTCAATGAGCAGTTCTTC
15	-	TRBV12-3/TRBV12-4	TRBJ2-3	-	CASSLLRVGTDTQYF	TGTGCCAGCAGTTTATTGCGGGTGGGCACAGATACGCAGTATTTT
13	-	TRBV9	TRBJ2-2	-	CASSAPSTGELFF	TGTGCCAGCAGCGCTCCGTCCACCGGGGAGCTGTTTTTT
14	few	TRBV9	TRBJ2-7	-	CASSAAHGAYEQYF	TGTGCCAGCAGCGCAGCCCACGGTGCCTACGAGCAGTACTTC
17	-	TRBV5-5	TRBJ2-7	TRBD1	CASSLLIRTGLSYEQYF	TGTGCCAGCAGCTTGTTAATACGGACAGGGTTATCCTACGAGCAGTACTTC
16	few	TRBV19	TRBJ2-7	-	CASGTSSGKRSYEQYF	TGTGCCAGCGGGACTTCCTCCGGGAAAAGATCCTACGAGCAGTACTTC
14	-	TRBV5-1	TRBJ1-1	-	CASSLKPGNTEAFF	TGCGCCAGCAGCTTGAAACCAGGGAATACTGAAGCTTTCTTT
14	-	TRBV12-3/TRBV12-4	TRBJ1-2	TRBD1	CASSRSGTGGGYTF	TGTGCCAGCAGTAGAAGCGGGACAGGGGGTGGCTACACCTTC
14	few	TRBV27	TRBJ2-7	-	CASSLKEDTYEQYF	TGTGCCAGCAGTTTAAAGGAGGATACCTACGAGCAGTACTTC
14	few	TRBV27	TRBJ2-1	TRBD2	CASSAGLASNEQFF	TGTGCCTCGTCGGCTGGACTAGCTAGTAATGAGCAGTTCTTC
14	few	TRBV20-1	TRBJ2-7	TRBD2	CSAEGGLASREQYF	TGCAGTGCTGAGGGGGGACTAGCGAGTCGGGAGCAGTACTTC
14	few	TRBV3-1	TRBJ1-2	-	CASSQEVQGGPLGF	TGTGCCAGCAGCCAAGAAGTCCAGGGAGGGCCCTTGGGCTTC
16	-	TRBV7-9	TRBJ1-1	-	CASSLWVGHLNTEAFF	TGTGCCAGCAGCTTATGGGTCGGCCATTTGAACACTGAAGCTTTCTTT
14	-	TRBV2	TRBJ2-4	-	CASRAGTTVNIQYF	TGTGCCAGCAGGGCCGGGACCACTGTAAACATTCAGTACTTC
13	many	TRBV12-3/TRBV12-4	TRBJ2-2	-	CASREDYTGELFF	TGTGCCAGCAGAGAGGATTACACCGGGGAGCTGTTTTTT
18	many	TRBV5-6	TRBJ1-1	-	CASSSRGPPGGMNTEAFF	TGTGCCAGCAGCTCCCGAGGTCCTCCTGGGGGAATGAACACTGAAGCTTTCTTT
18	few	TRBV11-2	TRBJ1-2	-	CASSLLLGASFANYGYTF	TGTGCCAGCAGCTTATTGTTGGGGGCTAGTTTTGCTAACTATGGCTACACCTTC
15	many	TRBV29-1	TRBJ2-1	TRBD2	CSVGFEGLAGPKQFF	TGCAGCGTTGGTTTTGAGGGACTAGCGGGCCCCAAGCAGTTCTTC
14	-	TRBV6-2/TRBV6-3	TRBJ1-2	-	CASSYQGRAYGYTF	TGTGCCAGCAGTTACCAGGGACGGGCTTATGGCTACACCTTC
13	many	TRBV12-3/TRBV12-4	TRBJ1-5	-	CASSSGIGQPQHF	TGTGCCAGCAGTTCAGGGATCGGGCAGCCCCAGCATTTT
15	-	TRBV29-1	TRBJ2-3	TRBD2	CSVEGREGSPDTQYF	TGCAGCGTTGAAGGGCGGGAGGGATCACCAGATACGCAGTATTTT
11	-	TRBV11-1	TRBJ2-3	-	CASSLVGRKYF	TGTGCCAGCAGCTTAGTCGGGCGGAAATATTTT
14	-	TRBV12-3/TRBV12-4	TRBJ2-4	-	CASSLQLSKNIQYF	TGTGCCAGCAGTCTCCAGTTATCCAAAAACATTCAGTACTTC
13	-	TRBV11-3	TRBJ2-7	-	CASSRSPTYEQYF	TGTGCCAGCAGCCGTTCCCCCACCTACGAGCAGTACTTC
14	few	TRBV20-1	TRBJ2-3	-	CSARFRVLSDTQYF	TGCAGTGCTAGATTCAGGGTTCTGTCAGATACGCAGTATTTT
16	few	TRBV6-1	TRBJ2-1	TRBD1	CASRKTGTGPYNEQFF	TGTGCCAGCAGAAAAACCGGGACAGGACCCTACAATGAGCAGTTCTTC
18	-	TRBV10-3	TRBJ1-4	-	CAISPKLSEGATNEKLFF	TGTGCCATCAGCCCGAAGTTATCGGAGGGGGCAACTAATGAAAAACTGTTTTTT
17	few	TRBV9	TRBJ1-1	-	CASSVGSGHPMNTEAFF	TGTGCCAGCAGCGTAGGGTCAGGGCACCCAATGAACACTGAAGCTTTCTTT
13	few	TRBV29-1	TRBJ2-7	TRBD1	CSAGWTGAGEQYF	TGCAGCGCGGGATGGACAGGGGCGGGGGAGCAGTACTTC
16	few	TRBV7-2	TRBJ2-2	-	CASSLFLPGTGGELFF	TGTGCCAGCAGCTTATTCTTACCAGGCACGGGCGGGGAGCTGTTTTTT
18	few	TRBV5-1	TRBJ1-2	TRBD1	CASSSQGALSLLYYGYTF	TGCGCCAGCAGCTCTCAGGGGGCTCTTAGCCTCCTCTACTATGGCTACACCTTC
14	few	TRBV7-2	TRBJ1-2	TRBD1	CASSPRTGVYGYTF	TGTGCCAGCAGCCCCCGGACAGGGGTCTATGGCTACACCTTC
16	-	TRBV7-9	TRBJ1-4	-	CASSSHGAGVYEKLFF	TGTGCCAGCAGCTCCCATGGTGCAGGGGTCTATGAAAAACTGTTTTTT
17	-	TRBV9	TRBJ2-3	TRBD2	CASSFRGLAGNTDTQYF	TGTGCCAGCAGCTTCCGGGGACTAGCGGGGAACACAGATACGCAGTATTTT
12	few	TRBV30	TRBJ1-2	-	CACYRSNYGYTF	TGTGCCTGCTATCGCTCTAACTATGGCTACACCTTC